Shown below are 7 T cell receptor beta chains from a single sample sequenced in a study of control samples from healthy donors and cancer patients. Clones were read by immunoSEQ multiplex PCR, and TCRdb kept only the in-frame ones, dropping some. Found here are about 63,000 clones, 87% of them singletons; the top ten hold approximately 11%. Sequences were obtained from PBMCs. These TCRs come from an older woman with lung cancer.

This chain uses TRBV5-1 with TRBJ2-3; maybe TRBD2 (5 bases). Per the germline V gene, CDR1 is SGHRS and CDR2 is YFSETQ. This CDR3 is 17 amino acids long. V was pared by 0 bases and J by 4 bases, with 18 bases between. The CDR3 reads CASSLGSVLGHADTQYF. The CDR3 DNA reads TGCGCCAGCAGCTTGGGTAGCGTTCTAGGCCATGCAGATACGCAGTATTTT.

V usage is TRBV12-3 or TRBV12-4 and J usage is TRBJ1-4; D ambiguous. The CDR3 has 12 residues. V gave up 3 bases and J gave up 10 bases, with 9 bases separating them. The CDR3 sequence is CASSFNVGKLFF. The CDR3 DNA is TGTGCCAGCAGTTTTAACGTAGGAAAACTGTTTTTT.

The V gene is TRBV28, the J gene TRBJ1-5; 12 bases map to TRBD1. Looked up from germline, CDR1 is MDHEN and CDR2 is SYDVKM. V shed 1 base and J 12 bases; nucleotides not matched to a gene: 10. The length of the CDR3 is 16 residues. CDR3 coding DNA: TGTGCCAGCAGTTTATCCGGGACAGGGGGCCGAAGGGACCAGCATTTT. Residues: CASSLSGTGGRRDQHF.

This chain uses TRBV28 with TRBJ2-1, with 8 bases that match TRBD2. The CDR3 runs 15 residues. Germline V CDR1 and CDR2: MDHEN, SYDVKM. V shed 5 bases, J shed 9 bases, and the junction held 12 bases outside the gene matches. CDR3 protein: CASSQSGTSPSEQFF. The CDR3 DNA sequence: TGTGCCAGCAGTCAATCCGGGACTAGTCCTTCTGAGCAGTTCTTC. Drawing the rest from reference TRBV28 and TRBJ2-1, the complete variable domain is DVKVTQSSRYLVKRTGEKVFLECVQDMDHENMFWYRQDPGLGLRLIYFSYDVKMKEKGDIPEGYSVSREKKERFSLILESASTNQTSMYLCASSQSGTSPSEQFFGPGTRLTVL.

The chain carries TRBV7-3 and TRBJ2-2; the D is unclear. The CDR3 is 12 amino acids. V gave up 3 bases and J gave up 7 bases, with 6 bases separating them. Germline CDR1 SGHTA, CDR2 FQGTGA. CDR3 nucleotides: TGTGCCAGCAGCTTTCTAGACGGGGAGCTGTTTTTT. This translates into CASSFLDGELFF.

The rearrangement uses TRBV6-5 and TRBJ2-5; the D call may be TRBD1 or TRBD2 (5 bases each). CDR3 length equals 15 residues. From germline, CDR1 is MNHEY and CDR2 SVGAGI. Between the trimmed V and J ends, which lost 6 bases and 0 bases, there was a span of 14 bases. CDR3 sequence reads: CASSSLGDYQETQYF. The CDR3 DNA reads TGTGCCAGCAGCTCCCTGGGGGATTACCAAGAGACCCAGTACTTC.

The chain combines TRBV10-1 with TRBJ1-6; no firm D call. Trimming left V 0 bases short and J 8 bases short, with 11 bases between. This CDR3 contains 15 residues. Germline V CDR1 and CDR2: WNHNN, SYGVQD (reference sequence). The CDR3 region is CASSESSPLDSPLHF. In DNA form, the CDR3 reads TGCGCCAGCAGTGAGTCATCACCGCTCGATTCACCCCTCCACTTT.